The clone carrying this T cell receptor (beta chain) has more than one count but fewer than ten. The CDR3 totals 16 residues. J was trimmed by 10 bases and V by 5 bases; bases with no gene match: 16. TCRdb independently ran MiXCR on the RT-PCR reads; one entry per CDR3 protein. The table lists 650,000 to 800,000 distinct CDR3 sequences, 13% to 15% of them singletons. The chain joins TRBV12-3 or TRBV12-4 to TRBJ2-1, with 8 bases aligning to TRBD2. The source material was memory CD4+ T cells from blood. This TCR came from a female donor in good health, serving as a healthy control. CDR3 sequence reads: CASSPRGAGVAGEQFF. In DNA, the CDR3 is TGTGCCAGCAGTCCCAGGGGAGCGGGGGTGGCAGGCGAGCAGTTCTTC.